Below, one T cell receptor (beta chain) is given with its context. Its cognate antigen has yet to be identified. Nothing much larger sits one base from this clone, and base qualities are not available. The sample comes from a study of T cell responses to AZD1222 COVID-19 vaccine (dated by TCRdb to the early 2020s). In terms of the full investigation: AZD1222 recipients given second doses at about 4 weeks or at about 12 weeks were pooled, since spike-specific TCR depth and breadth were not found to differ between the two schedules. TCR sequencing covered over 230 trial participants: about 210 given two doses of AZD1222 and about 26 given two doses of MenACWY control vaccine. Enrollment into the trials was organized by age into subgroups of 18-55, 56-69 and 70-plus years, and those subgroups contained approximately 150, 30 and 60 TCR-sequenced participants, respectively. Overall study results and their limits: Conclusions about previously exposed vaccinees are limited because only five to seven AZD1222 recipients were SARS-CoV-2 seropositive at baseline. Because no day 14 peak-response samples were available, the repertoires could be characterized only after the peak T cell response. The whole spike protein was spanned by vaccine-associated CD4 TCRs, and dominant responses were seen in regions 160-218 and 743-854. In the small 56-69-year group, the increase in depth fell short of significance, most likely because of low power. Spike-specific TCR breadth and depth rose significantly after two AZD1222 doses compared with day 0 and with MenACWY recipients. Participants were mostly white British and included more females than males, and it was suggested by the authors that clonal diversity may have been underestimated. Reportedly, almost half of the unique spike-specific TCRs recognized epitopes lying outside the regions that are mutated in the B.1.351 and B.1.1.7 variants.

The time point label corresponds to: baseline before first vaccination. Vaccinee samples were obtained from the UK trials COV001 and COV002, which included a single-blind randomized controlled phase 2/3 trial of AZD1222 (ChAdOx1 nCoV-19) in healthy adults. For TCRbeta chain sequencing, PBMC samples from trial participants were taken at day 0 and at day 28 after the second dose. The CDR3 holds 17 amino acids from the cysteine to the phenylalanine. This entry keeps only the CDR3 DNA: 51 bases, framed from base 1. Germline trimming amounts to 1 base on V and 0 bases on J, with 8 as the count of junction bases outside the gene matches. From the germline V gene, CDR1 is MDHEN and CDR2 is SYDVKM. The CDR3 regions of human TCRbeta chains were analyzed by immunosequencing. On the authors' methods: TCRs in the repertoires were matched against a reference library of SARS-CoV-2-specific TCRs that had been generated with the MIRA antigen-specificity platform. Breadth meant the fraction of unique TCRs that were SARS-CoV-2-associated, whereas depth meant the fraction of total T cells that were SARS-CoV-2-associated. Each spike-specific TCR was assigned to its reactive spike region and to a CD4 or CD8 class using the MIRA data. Log10-transformed breadth and depth values were compared by one-way ANOVA with Sidak's multiple comparisons tests. Held by TCRdb, this immuneACCESS table contains in-frame sequences only and omits some clones. Under half of the omission traces to an unresolved V gene where checked; the cause of the rest is unknown. That table gives V, J and clone size, and the DNA gave D and trimming. In this sample the table shows 75,000 to 100,000 clones, roughly nine tenths of which occur a single time. The top ten constitute 1.5% to 2% of the sample.

Sample: peripheral blood, taken on day 0 of AZD1222 vaccination. The TCR sequence derives from an adult in good health. The chain employs TRBV28 and TRBJ1-1, with 7 junctional bases fitting TRBD1. The sequenced DNA: TGTGCCAGCAGTTTATTGGGGGCAGGGGGGATGAACACTGAAGCTTTCTTT. This encodes CASSLLGAGGMNTEAFF.